This T cell receptor beta chain was retrieved from a study of T cells expressing NK-cell markers. Looking at the study overall: Repertoire data for TCR beta were derived from sorted T cells (CD3+CD56+NKG2C+, CD3+CD56+NKG2C- and CD3+CD56-NKG2C+). The eight sequenced donors comprised seven who were HCMV-seropositive and one who was seronegative.

CDR3 length: 15 residues. CDR1 and CDR2 (germline): DFQATT, SNEGSKA (reference sequence). TCRdb reprocessed the 5' RACE reads, keeping one entry per CDR3 protein, no DNA. Here the sample table reports hundreds of thousands of distinct CDR3 sequences. This clonotype was obtained from a woman aged 18 to 75 in good health. Sequencing used blood T cells: a sorted CD56 or NKG2C T cell subset, CD4+ or CD8+ T cells, or bulk PBMC T cells (not recorded which). The genes are TRBV20-1 and TRBJ1-5. This CDR3 is CSARVVQLSNQPQHF.